These 20 T cell receptor beta chains came from one sample sequenced in a study of cytomegalovirus exposure and HLA in healthy donors. PCR used 60 Vbeta primers and 13 Jbeta primers. Assay: immunoSEQ multiplex PCR; the TCRdb copy retains only in-frame clones and omits some. The sample records more than 90,000 clones, 55% to 70% being singletons. Sequences were obtained from PBMCs. Receptors originate from a boy aged 5-17 years in good health and CMV-seropositive.

The chain is built from TRBV7-8 and TRBJ2-1; possible D gene TRBD1, 6 bases. The ends were cut back, 1 base at V and 7 bases at J, with 8 bases in the middle. The V gene's germline CDR1 is SGHVS and CDR2 FQNEAQ. CDR3 length: 13 residues. The CDR3 here is CASSLGQGNEQFF. Written as DNA, the CDR3 is TGTGCCAGCAGCTTAGGGCAGGGGAATGAGCAGTTCTTC.

The chain has TRBV27 and TRBJ2-5; 7 positions agree with TRBD1. The assigned J gene may be wrong: the sequence end matches TRBJ2-7 better. The CDR3 consists of 14 residues. Per germline, CDR1 MNHEY and CDR2 SMNVEV (reference sequence). CDR3 protein: CASSLVVGGVEQYF. The CDR3 DNA follows: TGTGCCAGCAGTCTGGTCGTAGGGGGCGTCGAGCAGTACTTC.

This clone came up a few times. V is TRBV9 and J is TRBJ2-6, with D possibly TRBD1 on 5 matching bases. The length of the CDR3 is 16 residues. V lost 0 bases and J lost 3, with 10 bases in between. The germline gives CDR1 SGDLS, CDR2 YYNGEE. CDR3 DNA sequence: TGTGCCAGCAGCGTAGCAGGGTATGGTGGGGCCAACGTCCTGACTTTC. Protein product: CASSVAGYGGANVLTF.

This chain uses TRBV28 with TRBJ2-2; 7 positions match TRBD1. Germline V CDR1 and CDR2: MDHEN, SYDVKM. CDR3 size: 14 residues. With V trimmed by 6 bases and J by 7 bases, 8 bases remained unmatched. In DNA form, the CDR3 reads TGTGCCAGCAGCCCGACAGGGTTTGTCGGGGAGCTGTTTTTT. This gives the protein CASSPTGFVGELFF.

The chain joins TRBV27 to TRBJ1-1; D is perhaps TRBD1 (6 bases). Trimming took off 2 bases at V and 5 bases at J, with 12 bases between the two ends. Germline V CDR1 and CDR2: MNHEY, SMNVEV (reference sequence). CDR3 length: 14 amino acids. CDR3 region: CASSLLGARTEAFF. CDR3 in DNA: TGTGCCAGCAGTTTACTGGGGGCGAGGACTGAAGCTTTCTTT.

The J gene is TRBJ2-7, the V gene TRBV7-8; 9 bases fit TRBD1. The germline CDR1 and CDR2 sequences are SGHVS and FQNEAQ. With V trimmed by 5 bases and J by 9 bases, 17 bases remained unmatched. The CDR3 consists of 16 residues. CDR3 DNA: TGTGCCAGCAGCCCCGCGCCAGGACAGGGGACGGCCGGGCAGTACTTC. Its translation is CASSPAPGQGTAGQYF.

The chain uses TRBV7-2 and TRBJ1-5; no clear D gene. Trimming pared 1 base from V and 6 bases from J, leaving 7 bases between. The CDR3 loop spans 13 amino acids. Germline values: CDR1 SGHTA, CDR2 FQGNSA. The DNA of the CDR3 is TGTGCCAGCAGCTTAGGCTCAGTTCAGCCCCAGCATTTT. Amino acids: CASSLGSVQPQHF.

V and J are TRBV5-1 and TRBJ1-2; the D gene is possibly TRBD1 (5 bases). V gave up 4 bases and J gave up 4 bases, with 14 bases separating them. This CDR3 comprises 14 residues. Germline-derived CDR1 and CDR2 are SGHRS and YFSETQ. For the CDR3, the DNA is TGCGCCAGCAGCCCTGGGGGGAAACCCTATGGCTACACCTTC. As protein: CASSPGGKPYGYTF. The full variable domain, with the rest looked up from reference TRBV5-1 and TRBJ1-2, is KAGVTQTPRYLIKTRGQQVTLSCSPISGHRSVSWYQQTPGQGLQFLFEYFSETQRNKGNFPGRFSGRQFSNSRSEMNVSTLELGDSALYLCASSPGGKPYGYTFGSGTRLTVV.

On this clone: Germline is not matched at one junction end, which may reflect a read error. The V gene is TRBV5-1, the J gene TRBJ1-5; 10 bases align to TRBD1. The CDR3 has 14 amino acids. The germline gives CDR1 SGHRS, CDR2 YFSETQ. This CDR3 is CASSLGTGDQPQHF. In DNA form, the CDR3 reads TGCGCCAGCAGTTTGGGGACAGGGGATCAGCCCCAGCATTTT.

The genes are TRBV18 and TRBJ1-1; 7 bases line up with TRBD1. The CDR3 has 16 residues. V lost 6 bases and J lost 2; bases outside the gene matches: 12. Germline values: CDR1 KGHSH, CDR2 LQKENI. The CDR3 reads CASSADMTGINTEAFF. The CDR3 DNA reads TGTGCCAGCTCCGCAGATATGACAGGGATCAACACTGAAGCTTTCTTT.

The CDR3 sequence is CASSESAGQDTQYF. The CDR3 DNA is TGCGCCAGCAGTGAGTCAGCGGGGCAAGATACGCAGTATTTT. The rearrangement uses TRBV10-1 and TRBJ2-3, with 7 positions matching TRBD2. Per the germline V gene, CDR1 is WNHNN and CDR2 is SYGVQD (reference sequence). The CDR3 loop spans 14 amino acids. With V trimmed by 0 bases and J by 5 bases, 2 bases remained unmatched.

The rearrangement uses TRBV5-1 and TRBJ1-5, with 7 bases fitting TRBD1. CDR1 is SGHRS and CDR2 is YFSETQ in the germline V gene. The CDR3 covers 15 residues. Trimming removed 0 bases from V and 3 bases from J; junction bases left unmatched: 3. This chain's CDR3 is CASSLEGQLNQPQHF. Written as DNA, the CDR3 is TGCGCCAGCAGCTTGGAGGGACAGCTCAATCAGCCCCAGCATTTT.

V gene TRBV29-1 combines with J gene TRBJ2-7; the D gene is possibly TRBD2 (6 bases). CDR1 and CDR2 (germline): SQVTM, ANQGSEA. The CDR3 length is 13 residues. Deletions cut 5 bases from V and 7 bases from J, with 18 bases between. In DNA form, the CDR3 reads TGCAGCGTTAATAGCGGAGTCGCAGGGGAGCAGTACTTC. This gives the protein CSVNSGVAGEQYF.

The chain employs TRBV29-1 and TRBJ2-2, with D unclear. CDR3 length: 17 amino acids. Between the trimmed V and J ends, which lost 4 bases and 0 bases, there was a span of 18 bases. The V gene's germline CDR1 is SQVTM and CDR2 ANQGSEA. DNA of the CDR3: TGCAGCGTTGCATACCAGGTTCACCTTTCGAACACCGGGGAGCTGTTTTTT. Protein product: CSVAYQVHLSNTGELFF.

The chain has TRBV5-4 and TRBJ2-1, with D possibly being TRBD2 (6 bases). Looked up from germline, CDR1 is SGHNT and CDR2 is YYREEE (reference sequence). V was shortened by 0 bases and J by 8 bases, with 12 bases between the two germline ends. This CDR3 contains 14 residues. The chain's CDR3 is CASSLAAGTYEQFF. DNA of the CDR3: TGTGCCAGCAGCTTGGCGGCAGGGACTTATGAGCAGTTCTTC.

This clone appeared a few times. This chain uses TRBV2 with TRBJ1-2, with D possibly TRBD1 on 5 matching bases. Germline CDR1 and CDR2: SNHLY and FYNNEI. Trimming cost V 2 bases and J 6 bases, with 16 bases left between them. The CDR3 runs to 15 residues. The CDR3 spells CASSELGGGVDGYTF. The CDR3 bases are TGTGCCAGCAGTGAATTGGGCGGGGGGGTAGATGGCTACACCTTC. Full variable domain (remainder filled in from reference TRBV2 and TRBJ1-2): EPEVTQTPSHQVTQMGQEVILRCVPISNHLYFYWYRQILGQKVEFLVSFYNNEISEKSEIFDDQFSVERPDGSNFTLKIRSTKLEDSAMYFCASSELGGGVDGYTFGSGTRLTVV.

The rearrangement uses TRBV5-1 and TRBJ1-1; D is perhaps TRBD1 (6 bases). This CDR3 is built from 15 residues. V lost 2 bases, J lost 3 bases, and 14 bases lay in between. Germline V gene sequence: CDR1 SGHRS, CDR2 YFSETQ. CDR3 nucleotide sequence: TGCGCCAGCAGCTTACGTCAGGGGCGGGACACTGAAGCTTTCTTT. Translated, it gives CASSLRQGRDTEAFF.

This clone was counted between two and nine times. CDR3 sequence reads: CASSLDRRKNQPQHF. CDR3 nucleotide sequence: TGTGCCAGCAGTCTTGACAGGAGGAAGAATCAGCCCCAGCATTTT. J is TRBJ1-5 and V is TRBV6-5, with D tentatively TRBD1 (6 bases). The CDR3 contains 15 residues. Germline CDR1 reads MNHEY; CDR2 reads SVGAGI. V shed 5 bases and J shed 4 bases, with 15 bases lying between them.

This clone was picked up a small number of times. The genes are TRBV12-5 and TRBJ2-7; D gene uncertain. Trimming left V 1 base short and J 3 bases short, with 10 bases between. This CDR3 spans 14 amino acids. CDR1 and CDR2 (germline): LGHNT, FRNRAP. The CDR3 loop reads CASGLGHQNYEQYF. The CDR3 DNA sequence: TGTGCTAGTGGTTTGGGCCACCAGAACTACGAGCAGTACTTC.

DNA of the CDR3: TGTGCCAGCAGTTCCTACTCGACAGGGGCAGGGCAGCCCCAGCATTTT. The encoded protein is CASSSYSTGAGQPQHF. The chain employs TRBV27 and TRBJ1-5, with 8 bases that match TRBD1. J lost 7 bases, V lost 4 bases, and 12 bases had no gene match. Germline values: CDR1 MNHEY, CDR2 SMNVEV (reference sequence). The CDR3 sequence is 16 residues long.